What follows are 19 T cell receptor beta chains derived from one specimen sequenced in a study of blood T cell repertoires in COVID-19. Generated by immunoSEQ multiplex PCR, the TCRdb table keeps only in-frame clones and is missing some. The table shows some 240,000 clones, with over 80% occurring only once. The sequencing input was peripheral blood. The receptors were gathered from a woman in her seventies with COVID-19, enrolled during active disease.

The gene calls are TRBV7-6 and TRBJ2-3; a possible D gene is TRBD2 (5 bases). Trimming left V 5 bases short and J 2 bases short, with 20 bases between. Germline V gives CDR1 SGHVS, CDR2 FNYEAQ. CDR3 length equals 17 residues. The CDR3 loop is CASSPLPGSRTTDTQYF. The DNA of the CDR3 is TGTGCCAGCAGCCCCCTTCCGGGGAGTCGGACCACAGATACGCAGTATTTT.

The V call is TRBV3-1 (or the pseudogene TRBV3-2), the J call TRBJ2-3; TRBD1 aligns across 7 bases. Germline CDR1 reads LGHDT; CDR2 reads YNNKEL (reference sequence). This CDR3 region has 14 residues. Germline trimming cut 8 bases from V and 3 bases from J; bases unmatched to any gene: 8. The CDR3 region is CASPRDRLTDTQYF. The CDR3 DNA reads as TGTGCCAGCCCCAGGGACAGATTAACAGATACGCAGTATTTT.

A few counts support this clone. The chain links TRBV20-1 to TRBJ1-5, with D maybe TRBD1 (5 bases). Trimming pared 3 bases from V and 6 bases from J, leaving 18 bases between. Per the germline V gene, CDR1 is DFQATT and CDR2 is SNEGSKA (reference sequence). This CDR3 region has 15 residues. The CDR3 sequence: CSASLAGIDRQPQHF. CDR3 coding DNA: TGCAGTGCTAGTCTGGCAGGGATAGATCGTCAGCCCCAGCATTTT.

The gene calls are TRBV19 and TRBJ2-7, with TRBD2 identical over 13 bases. Germline V gene sequence: CDR1 LNHDA, CDR2 SQIVND (reference sequence). This CDR3 is 16 amino acids long. V lost 3 bases, J lost 0 bases, and 2 bases stayed unmatched. This chain's CDR3 is CASSIGTSGNSYEQYF. DNA for the CDR3: TGTGCCAGTAGTATCGGGACTAGCGGGAACTCCTACGAGCAGTACTTC.

This clone has only one observation. CDR3 sequence: CASSLYTGQHSGNTIYF. The CDR3 DNA is TGTGCCAGCAGCTTATATACAGGGCAACACTCTGGAAACACCATATATTTT. The chain couples TRBV7-9 to TRBJ1-3, with D perhaps matching TRBD1 (6 bases). This CDR3 is built from 17 residues. Germline V gene data show CDR1 as SEHNR and CDR2 as FQNEAQ (reference sequence). Trimming stripped 2 bases from V and 0 bases from J, with 14 bases between.

V is TRBV5-4 and J is TRBJ1-4; D not certain. Between the trimmed V and J ends, which lost 4 bases and 0 bases, there was a span of 7 bases. The CDR3 covers 14 residues. Germline V gene data show CDR1 as SGHNT and CDR2 as YYREEE (reference sequence). CDR3 residues: CASSTRATNEKLFF. For the CDR3, the DNA is TGTGCCAGCAGCACCCGGGCAACTAATGAAAAACTGTTTTTT.

The V and J genes are TRBV24-1 and TRBJ2-1; 12 positions agree with TRBD2. This CDR3 region has 16 residues. V gave up 3 bases and J gave up 8 bases; unmatched junction bases: 7. Germline V gene data show CDR1 as KGHDR and CDR2 as SFDVKD. The CDR3 nucleotides read TGTGCCACCAGTGATAAGACTAGCGGGAGATTATATGAGCAGTTCTTC. Protein sequence: CATSDKTSGRLYEQFF.

V is TRBV30 and J is TRBJ1-1, with 7 bases lining up with TRBD1. Germline V lookup: CDR1 GTSNPN, CDR2 SVGIG (reference sequence). The CDR3 totals 15 residues. J lost 5 bases, V lost 5 bases, and 14 bases had no gene match. The CDR3 nucleotides are TGTGCCTGGGCGTACAGGGGTCACCCACGGACTGAAGCTTTCTTT. Translated, it gives CAWAYRGHPRTEAFF. Based on the CDR3 plus reference TRBV30 and TRBJ1-1, the full variable domain is SQTIHQWPATLVQPVGSPLSLECTVEGTSNPNLYWYRQAAGRGLQLLFYSVGIGQISSEVPQNLSASRPQDRQFILSSKKLLLSDSGFYLCAWAYRGHPRTEAFFGQGTRLTVV.

The CDR3 here is CASSKPGGILREQYF. In DNA form, the CDR3 reads TGTGCCAGCAGTAAACCCGGGGGGATTTTGCGAGAGCAGTACTTC. The rearrangement uses TRBV28 and TRBJ2-7, with 7 bases matching TRBD2. V shed 5 bases and J 7 bases; nucleotides not matched to a gene: 14. CDR1 and CDR2 from the germline V gene are MDHEN and SYDVKM. The CDR3 covers 15 residues.

The rearrangement uses TRBV7-9 and TRBJ2-1, with 12 bases identical to TRBD2. Trimming took 5 bases from V and 5 from J; bases not matched to a gene: 10. The CDR3 consists of 17 residues. Germline-derived CDR1 and CDR2 are SEHNR and FQNEAQ (reference sequence). CDR3 amino acids: CASSLPRLAGVHNEQFF. As DNA, the CDR3 is TGTGCCAGCAGCCTCCCCCGACTAGCGGGAGTCCACAATGAGCAGTTCTTC.

V gene TRBV28 combines with J gene TRBJ1-1; 9 bases are a match to TRBD1. The junction had 8 bases not matched to a gene; V was cut back by 3 bases and J by 9 bases. Germline V gives CDR1 MDHEN, CDR2 SYDVKM. The CDR3 contains 14 residues. The CDR3 sequence: CASSFPLTGGKAFF. CDR3 bases: TGTGCCAGCAGTTTCCCCCTGACAGGGGGGAAAGCTTTCTTT.

This clone was seen a few times. V is TRBV29-1 and J is TRBJ2-5; D is perhaps TRBD1 (6 bases). The CDR3 runs to 12 residues. Per the germline V gene, CDR1 is SQVTM and CDR2 is ANQGSEA. V was trimmed by 6 bases and J by 5 bases, leaving 13 bases between them. The CDR3 reads CSVYRVRETQYF. The CDR3 region has the DNA TGCAGCGTGTACAGGGTTCGTGAGACCCAGTACTTC.

The chain links TRBV7-8 to TRBJ2-3, with 10 bases matching TRBD2. The trim removed 2 bases at V and 2 bases at J, leaving 7 bases unmatched. The length of the CDR3 is 17 residues. The germline gives CDR1 SGHVS, CDR2 FQNEAQ. CDR3 bases: TGTGCCAGCAGCTTAAGGGCTAGCGGGGGTCTCACAGATACGCAGTATTTT. Protein sequence: CASSLRASGGLTDTQYF.

This chain links TRBV4-1 with TRBJ1-6; the D gene is possibly TRBD1 (5 bases). V lost 0 bases, J lost 4 bases, and 7 bases lay in between. This CDR3 is 15 amino acids long. Germline CDR1 MGHRA, CDR2 YSYEKL. CDR3 protein: CASSQEEGYNSPLHF. The CDR3 bases are TGCGCCAGCAGCCAAGAGGAGGGGTATAATTCACCCCTCCACTTT.

This clone was picked up many times. The chain links TRBV2 to TRBJ2-2, with 10 nucleotides matching TRBD1. This CDR3 spans 16 amino acids. V lost 6 bases and J lost 4; bases outside the gene matches: 8. Germline CDR1 and CDR2: SNHLY and FYNNEI. CDR3 protein: CASRDRDRGFTGELFF. The CDR3 nucleotides are TGTGCCAGCAGGGATCGGGACAGGGGATTCACCGGGGAGCTGTTTTTT.

The chain joins TRBV28 to TRBJ1-5; perhaps TRBD1 as D (6 bases). Germline V CDR1 and CDR2: MDHEN, SYDVKM. V was clipped by 3 bases and J by 4 bases, with 13 bases between them. The CDR3 has 15 amino acids. CDR3 sequence: CASSLTTGYNQPQHF. DNA for the CDR3: TGTGCCAGCAGTTTGACTACAGGGTATAATCAGCCCCAGCATTTT.

This chain links TRBV19 with TRBJ2-7; 11 bases agree with TRBD2. After removal of 5 bases from V and 2 bases from J, the junction contained 8 bases not matched to a gene. Germline V gene sequence: CDR1 LNHDA, CDR2 SQIVND (reference sequence). The CDR3 is 16 amino acids. CDR3 residues: CASSVTGLAGTYEQYF. CDR3 bases: TGTGCCAGTAGTGTTACTGGACTAGCGGGCACCTACGAGCAGTACTTC.

This sequence joins TRBV5-1 and TRBJ2-1; 9 bases match TRBD2. The J segment lost 5 bases and the V segment lost 7 bases, leaving 4 bases of the junction unmatched. Germline CDR1 reads SGHRS; CDR2 reads YFSETQ. The CDR3 is made up of 13 amino acids. CDR3 sequence reads: CASGASGNNEQFF. DNA of the CDR3: TGCGCCAGCGGAGCTAGCGGGAACAATGAGCAGTTCTTC.

The chain joins TRBV10-3 to TRBJ2-7; the D gene is possibly TRBD1 (6 bases). CDR1 and CDR2 (germline): ENHRY, SYGVKD. This CDR3 is 16 amino acids long. Trimming cost V 3 bases and J 1 base, with 16 bases left between them. Written as DNA, the CDR3 is TGTGCCATCAGTGAACGATACCAGGGACAATCCTACGAGCAGTACTTC. It translates to CAISERYQGQSYEQYF.